Presented here are 30 T cell receptor beta chains from one specimen sequenced in a study of blood T cell repertoires in COVID-19. Sequencing used immunoSEQ multiplex PCR; TCRdb keeps in-frame clones, though not all of them. The sample gives 200,000 to 250,000 clones, approximately 80% of which show up once; 4.7% is in the top ten. Sequenced sample: peripheral blood. Every receptor here comes from a woman in her sixties or seventies with acute or convalescent COVID-19.

As for this clone: Other DNA sequences in this sample translate to the same CDR3. CDR3 nucleotides: TGTGCCAGCAGCTCGGGGACACTTAACTATGGCTACACCTTC. Translation gives CASSSGTLNYGYTF. This chain connects TRBV5-6 to TRBJ1-2, with D maybe TRBD1 (6 bases). Deletions cut 3 bases from V and 1 base from J, with 10 bases between. Germline V gives CDR1 SGHDT, CDR2 YYEEEE. The CDR3 is 14 amino acids.

The genes are TRBV6-6 and TRBJ1-2, with 8 nucleotides matching TRBD1. In germline, CDR1 is MNHNY, CDR2 SVGAGI (reference sequence). CDR3 length: 14 amino acids. The junction had 9 bases not matched to a gene; V was cut back by 8 bases and J by 4 bases. CDR3 nucleotide sequence: TGTGCCAGCGTGACCAGGGGGCAAACCTATGGCTACACCTTC. Protein product: CASVTRGQTYGYTF.

The table lists this clone with a few counts. The chain recombines TRBV27 with TRBJ1-1; 7 bases agree with TRBD1. CDR1 MNHEY and CDR2 SMNVEV come from the germline V gene (reference sequence). This CDR3 has 13 amino acids. With 7 bases clipped from V and 0 bases from J, the junction kept 2 bases outside the gene matches. CDR3 bases: TGTGCCAGCAAGGGACAGTTGAACACTGAAGCTTTCTTT. It translates to CASKGQLNTEAFF.

V and J are TRBV12-3 or TRBV12-4 and TRBJ1-2, with a tentative D call TRBD1 (5 bases). V was shortened by 5 bases and J by 2 bases, with 9 bases between the two germline ends. The length of the CDR3 is 13 residues. This CDR3 reads CASSNDRNYGYTF. CDR3 coding DNA: TGTGCCAGCAGTAACGACAGAAACTATGGCTACACCTTC.

This clone has just a few counts. V usage is TRBV5-1 and J usage is TRBJ2-5; 7 positions match TRBD1. V was pared by 4 bases and J by 2 bases, with 5 bases of the junction left unmatched. In germline, CDR1 is SGHRS, CDR2 YFSETQ. The CDR3 has 14 amino acids. This CDR3 is CASSLWDSQETQYF. Written as DNA, the CDR3 is TGCGCCAGCAGCCTGTGGGACAGTCAAGAGACCCAGTACTTC. Together with reference TRBV5-1 and TRBJ2-5, the CDR3 gives the full variable domain: KAGVTQTPRYLIKTRGQQVTLSCSPISGHRSVSWYQQTPGQGLQFLFEYFSETQRNKGNFPGRFSGRQFSNSRSEMNVSTLELGDSALYLCASSLWDSQETQYFGPGTRLLVL.

CDR3 region: CASQMVMNTEAFF. The CDR3 coding sequence is TGTGCCAGCCAGATGGTGATGAACACTGAAGCTTTCTTT. The chain is built from TRBV6-5 and TRBJ1-1; D is ambiguous. The CDR3 has 13 residues. V lost 8 bases and J lost 0, with 10 bases in between. In germline, CDR1 is MNHEY, CDR2 SVGAGI.

This rearrangement joins TRBV28 to TRBJ1-1; TRBD1 agrees at 9 bases. V shed 6 bases, J shed 2 bases, and the junction held 4 bases outside the gene matches. Germline V gene data show CDR1 as MDHEN and CDR2 as SYDVKM. This CDR3 spans 14 amino acids. This chain's CDR3 is CASRTGGLNTEAFF. Here the CDR3 DNA reads TGTGCCAGCAGGACAGGGGGGCTCAACACTGAAGCTTTCTTT.

The chain employs TRBV6-2 or TRBV6-3 and TRBJ2-1; D perhaps matches TRBD2 (6 bases). Germline V gene data show CDR1 as MNHEY and CDR2 as SVGEGT. CDR3 length equals 16 residues. V was clipped by 2 bases and J by 5 bases, with 16 bases between them. The CDR3 here is CASSYKEGLLNNEQFF. The CDR3 DNA follows: TGTGCCAGCAGTTACAAGGAGGGACTCTTAAACAATGAGCAGTTCTTC.

This clone was seen once. The chain employs TRBV7-9 and TRBJ2-7; 10 positions match TRBD1. The CDR3 runs 16 residues. V was pared by 1 base and J by 6 bases, with 9 bases of the junction left unmatched. CDR1 and CDR2 from the germline V gene are SEHNR and FQNEAQ (reference sequence). In DNA form, the CDR3 reads TGTGCCAGCAGCTTAGAGGTTTTCGGGACAGGGGTCGAGCAGTACTTC. It yields the protein CASSLEVFGTGVEQYF.

The chain carries TRBV7-7 and TRBJ1-3; D not certain. This CDR3 has 15 amino acids. CDR1 SSHAT and CDR2 FNYEAQ come from the germline V gene (reference sequence). The V end lost 2 bases, the J end lost 0 bases, and 8 bases lay between the germline ends. CDR3 nucleotides: TGTGCCAGCAGCTTATTTGAGATCTCTGGAAACACCATATATTTT. Amino acid sequence: CASSLFEISGNTIYF.

This chain uses TRBV5-6 with TRBJ1-2; 7 nucleotides agree with TRBD1. Losses at the gene ends were 3 bases for V and 4 bases for J; bases not matched to a gene: 6. The CDR3 contains 14 residues. The germline V gene has CDR1 SGHDT and CDR2 YYEEEE. CDR3 protein: CASSSRDRIYGYTF. Written as DNA, the CDR3 is TGTGCCAGCAGCTCCAGGGACAGAATCTATGGCTACACCTTC.

CDR3 bases: TGTGCCACCAGCAGAGATTTCTCGGCAGGGGGAGGCTACACCTTC. Its protein product is CATSRDFSAGGGYTF. The rearrangement uses TRBV15 and TRBJ1-2, with 7 bases matching TRBD1. Germline loops: CDR1 LNHNV, CDR2 YYDKDF (reference sequence). The CDR3 spans 15 residues. With 0 bases clipped from V and 8 bases from J, the junction kept 9 bases outside the gene matches.

The chain uses TRBV5-1 and TRBJ2-3, with TRBD2 matching over 11 bases. J was trimmed by 10 bases and V by 4 bases; bases with no gene match: 8. Germline CDR1 is SGHRS and CDR2 is YFSETQ. The CDR3 spans 14 residues. In nucleotides, the CDR3 is TGCGCCAGCAGCCCCGGGCTAGCGGGGGGACCGCAGTATTTT. This encodes CASSPGLAGGPQYF.

The V and J genes are TRBV29-1 and TRBJ1-2; the D gene is possibly TRBD1 (5 bases). This CDR3 contains 11 residues. Deletions cut 1 base from V and 8 bases from J, with 8 bases between. Germline V lookup: CDR1 SQVTM, CDR2 ANQGSEA. The CDR3 bases are TGCAGCGTTGAAGGGGGGGAGGGCTACACCTTC. Amino acid sequence: CSVEGGEGYTF.

The rearrangement links TRBV19 to TRBJ1-5, with TRBD1 as a possible D gene (5 bases). CDR3 size: 18 residues. Germline V lookup: CDR1 LNHDA, CDR2 SQIVND (reference sequence). V was pared by 1 base and J by 2 bases, with 18 bases between. The CDR3 here is CASSIGGSDPPGNQPQHF. Written as DNA, the CDR3 is TGTGCCAGTAGTATAGGGGGCTCGGACCCGCCGGGCAATCAGCCCCAGCATTTT.

The chain links TRBV5-6 to TRBJ1-2, with a weak D call TRBD1 (5 bases). The CDR3 length is 16 residues. The germline V gene encodes CDR1 SGHDT and CDR2 YYEEEE. V was shortened by 0 bases and J by 5 bases, with 17 bases between the two germline ends. CDR3 residues: CASSLARKGADYGYTF. CDR3 nucleotide sequence: TGTGCCAGCAGCTTGGCCCGGAAAGGGGCGGATTATGGCTACACCTTC.

The chain uses TRBV5-6 and TRBJ2-4; D is unclear. The length of the CDR3 is 16 residues. V was clipped by 4 bases and J by 0 bases, with 14 bases between them. Germline V CDR1 and CDR2: SGHDT, YYEEEE. The CDR3 region is CASSPPGLLAKNIQYF. CDR3 in DNA: TGTGCCAGCAGCCCCCCCGGTCTACTAGCCAAAAACATTCAGTACTTC. The variable domain in full, with the rest retrieved from reference TRBV5-6 and TRBJ2-4, is DAGVTQSPTHLIKTRGQQVTLRCSPKSGHDTVSWYQQALGQGPQFIFQYYEEEERQRGNFPDRFSGHQFPNYSSELNVNALLLGDSALYLCASSPPGLLAKNIQYFGAGTRLSVL.

V gene TRBV5-1 combines with J gene TRBJ2-7; 10 bases fit TRBD1. In germline, CDR1 is SGHRS, CDR2 YFSETQ. This CDR3 has 15 residues. Germline trimming cut 5 bases from V and 3 bases from J; bases unmatched to any gene: 8. The CDR3 is CASSTTGQGNYEQYF. For the CDR3, the DNA is TGCGCCAGCAGTACTACGGGACAGGGGAACTACGAGCAGTACTTC.

The CDR3: CASSYWTGIPYGYTF. The CDR3 DNA sequence: TGTGCCAGCAGTTATTGGACAGGGATCCCCTATGGCTACACCTTC. The chain carries TRBV2 and TRBJ1-2; 8 bases fit TRBD1. Losses at the gene ends were 5 bases for V and 4 bases for J; bases not matched to a gene: 9. The CDR3 has 15 residues. CDR1 is SNHLY, CDR2 FYNNEI, per germline.

This clone qualifies as large. The J gene is TRBJ2-2, the V gene TRBV27; D not resolved. There are 13 residues in the CDR3. Between the trimmed V and J ends, which lost 3 bases and 6 bases, there was a span of 8 bases. The germline CDR1 and CDR2 sequences are MNHEY and SMNVEV (reference sequence). The CDR3 nucleotides read TGTGCCAGCAGTTTTACAGTTGCCGGGGAGCTGTTTTTT. This sequence encodes CASSFTVAGELFF.

This clone has only one observation. This rearrangement joins TRBV19 to TRBJ1-6, with TRBD1 identical over 9 bases. Germline trimming cut 3 bases from V and 7 bases from J; bases unmatched to any gene: 4. Looked up from germline, CDR1 is LNHDA and CDR2 is SQIVND (reference sequence). This CDR3 contains 15 residues. The CDR3 DNA follows: TGTGCCAGTAGTATCGGGACAGGGCTCAATTCACCCCTCCACTTT. Translation gives CASSIGTGLNSPLHF.

The rearrangement uses TRBV5-1 and TRBJ1-4; D uncertain. CDR3 length: 15 residues. Trimming left V 2 bases short and J 0 bases short, with 8 bases between. CDR1 is SGHRS and CDR2 is YFSETQ in the germline V gene. CDR3 bases: TGCGCCAGCAGCTTCCAGTCCTCAACTAATGAAAAACTGTTTTTT. Translation: CASSFQSSTNEKLFF.

The chain links TRBV6-2 or TRBV6-3 to TRBJ1-5, with a weak D call TRBD1 (5 bases). This CDR3 comprises 15 residues. Germline V gives CDR1 MNHEY, CDR2 SVGEGT. V lost 7 bases to trimming and J lost 7 bases, with 20 bases between them. The CDR3 spells CASTYSQGVGQPQHF. The CDR3 nucleotides are TGTGCCAGCACCTACTCTCAGGGTGTCGGACAGCCCCAGCATTTT.

This clone was observed at least ten times. The chain combines TRBV6-5 with TRBJ1-6; D is unclear. Germline V CDR1 and CDR2: MNHEY, SVGAGI. The CDR3 is 12 amino acids. Trimming shortened V by 8 bases and J by 10 bases, and 12 bases separated the two germline ends. DNA for the CDR3: TGTGCCAGCCGGGCCTCGGGATCACCCCTCCACTTT. Protein sequence: CASRASGSPLHF.

CDR3 sequence: CASRPGQGPYNEQFF. The CDR3 DNA reads as TGTGCCAGCAGGCCTGGACAGGGACCCTACAATGAGCAGTTCTTC. The chain uses TRBV5-6 and TRBJ2-1; 8 bases agree with TRBD1. Germline trimming cut 5 bases from V and 2 bases from J; bases unmatched to any gene: 6. This CDR3 has 15 residues. Germline CDR1 SGHDT, CDR2 YYEEEE.

The chain combines TRBV7-6 with TRBJ1-1; TRBD1 aligns across 11 bases. CDR3 length equals 15 residues. Germline loops: CDR1 SGHVS, CDR2 FNYEAQ. J gave up 4 bases and V 1 base, and 2 bases lay outside the gene matches. The CDR3, as DNA: TGTGCCAGCAGCTTAGGGACAGGGGGCGGCACTGAAGCTTTCTTT. This translates into CASSLGTGGGTEAFF.

This clone has more than one count but fewer than ten. This rearrangement joins TRBV28 to TRBJ2-7; 7 bases fit TRBD1. The CDR3 sequence is 13 residues long. The germline gives CDR1 MDHEN, CDR2 SYDVKM. With 8 bases clipped from V and 3 bases from J, the junction kept 7 bases outside the gene matches. DNA for the CDR3: TGTGCCAGCGGTAAACAGGGGATCTACGAGCAGTACTTC. Its protein product is CASGKQGIYEQYF. Combining the CDR3 with reference TRBV28 and TRBJ2-7 gives the whole variable domain DVKVTQSSRYLVKRTGEKVFLECVQDMDHENMFWYRQDPGLGLRLIYFSYDVKMKEKGDIPEGYSVSREKKERFSLILESASTNQTSMYLCASGKQGIYEQYFGPGTRLTVT.

The rearrangement uses TRBV4-2 and TRBJ1-1; unclear D gene. The CDR3 spans 13 residues. The germline V gene has CDR1 LGHNA and CDR2 YNFKEQ. Trimming shortened V by 0 bases and J by 2 bases, and 4 bases separated the two germline ends. Here the CDR3 reads CASSQDYNTEAFF. CDR3 bases: TGTGCCAGCAGCCAAGACTACAACACTGAAGCTTTCTTT.

The rearrangement uses TRBV19 and TRBJ1-4, with 7 bases identical to TRBD1. CDR3 length: 14 residues. V gave up 5 bases and J gave up 6 bases; unmatched junction bases: 6. The germline V gene encodes CDR1 LNHDA and CDR2 SQIVND (reference sequence). CDR3 in DNA: TGTGCCAGTAGTGGCCCGGGACAGTATGAAAAACTGTTTTTT. This gives the protein CASSGPGQYEKLFF.

The V call is TRBV6-1, the J call TRBJ1-6; 8 bases match TRBD1. CDR3 length: 17 residues. V shed 4 bases, J shed 7 bases, and the junction held 12 bases outside the gene matches. CDR1 and CDR2 (germline): MNHNS, SASEGT. CDR3 DNA sequence: TGTGCCAGCAGTGCTCGATTGCAGGGGGCGTTAAATTCACCCCTCCACTTT. It encodes CASSARLQGALNSPLHF.